This T cell receptor (beta chain) was captured in a study of cytomegalovirus exposure and HLA in healthy donors. Study-wide findings and caveats: Under in vitro conditions, a few CMV-associated chains were confirmed as specific for CMV antigens. Later analysis demonstrated an association between a missense DCLRE1C variant and TCR beta V- and J-gene trimming.

The PCR contained 60 Vbeta and 13 Jbeta primers. The table came from immunoSEQ multiplex PCR; TCRdb's copy has only in-frame clones and leaves some out. The table lists 60,000 or so clones, over 55% of them singletons, with less than 45% in the top ten. Unmatched junction bases numbered 4, after V lost 4 bases and J lost 2 bases. The CDR3 is 14 residues long. Germline CDR1 is SGDLS and CDR2 is YYNGEE. To note about this clone: Its target is unknown.

This chain links TRBV9 with TRBJ2-5, with 8 bases lining up with TRBD2. This clonotype was obtained from a middle-aged man in good health and CMV-seropositive. Sequencing was done on a sample of PBMCs. For the CDR3, the DNA is TGTGCCAGCAGCTTTAGCGGGGAGCAAGAGACCCAGTACTTC. The encoded protein is CASSFSGEQETQYF.